This TCR beta chain was sequenced during a study of blood T cell dynamics during melanoma immunotherapy. DNA loading was fixed at approximately 0.35 ug for all bulk PBMC samples. The assay was immunoSEQ multiplex PCR, and TCRdb's table has in-frame clones only and misses some. The sample carries several thousand clones, 70% to 90% recorded once. Trimming pared 5 bases from V and 0 bases from J, leaving 12 bases between. CDR1 and CDR2 (germline): MNHEY, SVGAGI. CDR3 length equals 15 residues. Specified time point: pre-treatment baseline. The rearrangement joins TRBV6-5 to TRBJ2-3; D is ambiguous. The specimen was blood, collected from a patient treated with checkpoint blockade. The TCR was taken from a human donor with melanoma. CDR3 sequence reads: CASSLSTLSTDTQYF. CDR3 coding DNA: TGTGCCAGCAGTCTTTCTACCCTAAGCACAGATACGCAGTATTTT.